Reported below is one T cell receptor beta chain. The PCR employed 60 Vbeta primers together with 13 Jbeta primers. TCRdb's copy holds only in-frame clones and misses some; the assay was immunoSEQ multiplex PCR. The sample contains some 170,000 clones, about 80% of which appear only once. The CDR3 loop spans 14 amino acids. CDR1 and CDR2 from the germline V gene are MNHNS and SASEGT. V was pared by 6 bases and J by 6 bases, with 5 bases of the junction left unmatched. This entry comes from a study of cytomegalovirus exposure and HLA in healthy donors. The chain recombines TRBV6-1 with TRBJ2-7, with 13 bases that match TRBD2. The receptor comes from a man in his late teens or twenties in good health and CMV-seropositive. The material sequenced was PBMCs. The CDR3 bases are TGTGCCAGCAGCGAGACTAGCGGGAGGAGCGAGCAGTACTTC. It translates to CASSETSGRSEQYF.